These 5 T cell receptor beta chains originate from one sample sequenced in a study of CD8 T cells in Susac syndrome. Random hexamers primed reverse transcription of about 0.5 to 1 ug RNA. Using its own MiXCR run on the immunoSEQ multiplex PCR reads, TCRdb lists one record per CDR3 protein. Of over 130,000 distinct CDR3 sequences listed, approximately 95% are singletons. Sequences were obtained from CD4+ T cells from PBMCs. The receptors originated from a human donor with Susac syndrome.

The chain has TRBV28 and TRBJ1-2, with D unresolved. Per germline, CDR1 MDHEN and CDR2 SYDVKM. Trimming removed 6 bases from V and 0 bases from J, with 2 bases in between. This CDR3 has 11 amino acids. CDR3 coding DNA: TGTGCCAGCAGAGCTAACTATGGCTACACCTTC. Translating gives CASRANYGYTF.

The rearrangement uses TRBV19 and TRBJ1-1; D is perhaps TRBD1 (6 bases). The CDR3 covers 14 residues. Trimming pared 3 bases from V and 3 bases from J, leaving 11 bases between. The germline V gene has CDR1 LNHDA and CDR2 SQIVND (reference sequence). In DNA, the CDR3 is TGTGCCAGTAGTATCTACAGGGTTGACACTGAAGCTTTCTTT. Translated, it gives CASSIYRVDTEAFF.

The genes are TRBV20-1 and TRBJ2-3; tentatively, D is TRBD2 (5 bases). V dropped 3 bases and J dropped 1 base, with 5 bases sitting between them. The CDR3 spans 12 residues. Per the germline V gene, CDR1 is DFQATT and CDR2 is SNEGSKA (reference sequence). This CDR3 reads CSASGGTDTQYF. The CDR3 bases are TGCAGTGCTAGCGGGGGCACAGATACGCAGTATTTT.

The V call is TRBV5-1, the J call TRBJ2-1; no definite D call. CDR1 and CDR2 from the germline V gene are SGHRS and YFSETQ. The germline V and J ends were trimmed by 10 bases and 0 bases, with 14 bases remaining between them. The CDR3 spans 14 residues. CDR3 amino acids: CASAIESSYNEQFF. CDR3 sequence (DNA): TGCGCCTCAGCGATAGAGAGCTCCTACAATGAGCAGTTCTTC.

The rearrangement uses TRBV7-8 and TRBJ2-3, with unresolved D. The CDR3 covers 14 residues. Trimming left V 3 bases short and J 4 bases short, with 11 bases between. CDR1 is SGHVS and CDR2 is FQNEAQ in the germline V gene. CDR3 coding DNA: TGTGCCAGCAGCTTGATGTCGGGTCCAGATACGCAGTATTTT. Protein product: CASSLMSGPDTQYF.